One sample yielded the 10 T cell receptor beta chains listed below, sequenced in a study of blood T cell repertoires in COVID-19. Repertoires were generated with immunoSEQ multiplex PCR, while TCRdb's copy carries only in-frame clones and drops some. The sample comprises about 200,000 clones, roughly 82% of which are singletons, and 4.5% to 7% rests with the top ten. The sample comprised PBMCs or T cells enriched from blood (not recorded which). Receptor source: a man between 40 and 49 years old with acute COVID-19.

This chain uses TRBV27 with TRBJ1-3; D is perhaps TRBD1 (6 bases). Germline values: CDR1 MNHEY, CDR2 SMNVEV (reference sequence). Deletions cut 9 bases from V and 2 bases from J, with 14 bases between. CDR3 size: 14 residues. CDR3 bases: TGTGCCAGACCTACAGGGTTAACTGGAAACACCATATATTTT. This gives the protein CARPTGLTGNTIYF.

The rearrangement uses TRBV28 and TRBJ1-2; D perhaps matches TRBD1 (6 bases). There are 12 residues in the CDR3. Germline CDR1 reads MDHEN; CDR2 reads SYDVKM. Trimming left V 5 bases short and J 11 bases short, with 15 bases between. CDR3 sequence: CASSPRGPGYTF. The CDR3 DNA reads as TGTGCCAGCAGTCCCAGGGGTCCAGGGTACACCTTC.

CDR3 region: CASSPGHELFF. The CDR3 nucleotides read TGTGCCAGCAGCCCTGGACACGAACTGTTTTTT. This sequence joins TRBV7-9 and TRBJ1-4; possibly TRBD1 for D (5 bases). Trimming stripped 5 bases from V and 12 bases from J, with 10 bases between. CDR1 and CDR2 from the germline V gene are SEHNR and FQNEAQ (reference sequence). CDR3 size: 11 residues.

This clone was seen once. The rearrangement links TRBV28 to TRBJ2-1, with TRBD1 as a possible D gene (5 bases). The CDR3 loop spans 11 amino acids. Per the germline V gene, CDR1 is MDHEN and CDR2 is SYDVKM. V was clipped by 5 bases and J by 8 bases, with 7 bases between them. The CDR3 sequence: CASSARDEQFF. The CDR3 DNA sequence: TGTGCCAGCAGTGCCAGGGATGAGCAGTTCTTC.

V is TRBV18 and J is TRBJ2-2; 9 bases match TRBD1. This CDR3 contains 18 residues. The V and J ends lost 6 bases and 6 bases, in that order; junction bases with no gene match: 17. Germline lookup yields CDR1 KGHSH and CDR2 LQKENI. The CDR3 sequence is CASSSQGPGQGFAGELFF. The CDR3 DNA sequence: TGTGCCAGCTCCTCTCAAGGTCCGGGACAGGGATTCGCCGGGGAGCTGTTTTTT.

Only one count was recorded for this clone. The chain combines TRBV5-4 with TRBJ2-7, with 7 bases matching TRBD2. The V gene's germline CDR1 is SGHNT and CDR2 YYREEE (reference sequence). CDR3 size: 14 residues. V lost 4 bases and J lost 3; bases outside the gene matches: 7. CDR3 bases: TGTGCCAGCAGCATACAAGCGGGAAACTACGAGCAGTACTTC. Translating it yields CASSIQAGNYEQYF.

The rearrangement links TRBV6-5 to TRBJ2-7, with 8 nucleotides matching TRBD1. The CDR3 runs to 14 residues. Germline V lookup: CDR1 MNHEY, CDR2 SVGAGI. V lost 6 bases, J lost 2 bases, and 6 bases stayed unmatched. CDR3 amino acids: CASSRQGLTYEQYF. CDR3 sequence (DNA): TGTGCCAGCAGCAGACAGGGGCTAACCTACGAGCAGTACTTC.

The chain has TRBV9 and TRBJ2-2, with D hard to call. CDR1 SGDLS and CDR2 YYNGEE come from the germline V gene. The length of the CDR3 is 14 residues. The V gene lost 3 bases and the J gene lost 6 bases, with 12 bases spanning the gap. The CDR3 DNA is TGTGCCAGCAGCGCGGAGAGAGCAGCCGGGGAGCTGTTTTTT. Protein: CASSAERAAGELFF.

V and J are TRBV7-9 and TRBJ1-1; 7 bases align to TRBD1. This CDR3 contains 16 residues. The junction had 9 bases not matched to a gene; V was cut back by 5 bases and J by 0 bases. Looked up from germline, CDR1 is SEHNR and CDR2 is FQNEAQ (reference sequence). The CDR3 bases are TGTGCCAGCAGCGTCCCGGGACAGCACATGAACACTGAAGCTTTCTTT. It is translated as CASSVPGQHMNTEAFF.

The rearrangement links TRBV13 to TRBJ1-2; maybe TRBD1 (5 bases). The CDR3 spans 15 residues. Germline CDR1 is PRHDT and CDR2 is FYEKMQ (reference sequence). V lost 4 bases and J lost 5, with 17 bases in between. CDR3 in amino acids: CASSSSGGGGYGYTF. CDR3 DNA: TGTGCCAGCAGCTCTAGCGGTGGGGGTGGTTATGGCTACACCTTC.